A single sample is the source of the 16 T cell receptor beta chains below, sequenced in a study of shared clonotypes between healthy human individuals (dated by TCRdb to the early 2020s). The receptor library was made with the immunoSEQ multiplex PCR assay. Here the immuneACCESS table is served through TCRdb, limited to in-frame sequences with V and J called. Missing clones are a known gap in these copies; in checked studies unresolved V genes cover under half, and the rest lacks a known reason. A total of 400,000 or so clones appear in this sample, approximately 97% of them only once. The top ten constitute approximately 0.3% of the sample. The material sequenced was memory CD8+ T cells sorted from blood. Sample cell subset or site, as interpreted from the label and publication: CD45RO+ cells pooled with CCR7-negative TemRA cells. The receptor set was obtained from a man aged 25 to 40 in good health.

Comment on this clone: This CDR3 is also generated by other DNA sequences in the sample. The V and J genes are TRBV18 and TRBJ2-7, with 11 nucleotides matching TRBD1. This CDR3 has 14 amino acids. V lost 6 bases to trimming and J lost 2 bases; unmatched junction nucleotides: 3. Per germline, CDR1 KGHSH and CDR2 LQKENI. CDR3 region: CASSLGQGAYEQYF. The CDR3 DNA is TGTGCCAGCTCGCTGGGACAGGGGGCCTACGAGCAGTACTTC.

The chain recombines TRBV19 with TRBJ1-2; a possible D gene is TRBD1 (5 bases). Germline V lookup: CDR1 LNHDA, CDR2 SQIVND (reference sequence). The CDR3 totals 13 residues. Trimming stripped 5 bases from V and 1 base from J, with 8 bases between. CDR3 DNA sequence: TGTGCCAGTAGTGGACAAAATAACTATGGCTACACCTTC. This sequence encodes CASSGQNNYGYTF. Drawing the rest from reference TRBV19 and TRBJ1-2, the complete variable domain is DGGITQSPKYLFRKEGQNVTLSCEQNLNHDAMYWYRQDPGQGLRLIYYSQIVNDFQKGDIAEGYSVSREKKESFPLTVTSAQKNPTAFYLCASSGQNNYGYTFGSGTRLTVV.

The rearrangement joins TRBV7-9 to TRBJ2-7, with D possibly matching TRBD1 (6 bases). This CDR3 is built from 13 residues. Germline V gene data show CDR1 as SEHNR and CDR2 as FQNEAQ (reference sequence). V gave up 9 bases and J gave up 6 bases, with 18 bases separating them. The CDR3 is CASTGSGRSEQYF. CDR3 bases: TGTGCCAGTACAGGGAGTGGTAGAAGCGAGCAGTACTTC.

The V and J genes are TRBV5-1 and TRBJ2-2, with TRBD1 matching over 7 bases. This CDR3 has 16 amino acids. The germline gives CDR1 SGHRS, CDR2 YFSETQ. J gave up 2 bases and V 4 bases, and 8 bases lay outside the gene matches. The CDR3 nucleotides are TGCGCCAGCAGCGTCACCGGGACAGTTAACACCGGGGAGCTGTTTTTT. Protein: CASSVTGTVNTGELFF.

The gene calls are TRBV5-4 and TRBJ2-5; TRBD2 matches 7 bases. The ends lost 8 bases at V and 1 base at J; junction bases unmatched: 11. This CDR3 is 15 amino acids long. In germline, CDR1 is SGHNT, CDR2 YYREEE (reference sequence). Here the CDR3 DNA reads TGTGCCAGTCATTCCGCGGGGGATTTCCAAGAGACCCAGTACTTC. Translating gives CASHSAGDFQETQYF.

The chain is built from TRBV10-1 and TRBJ1-4, with D unclear. V gave up 3 bases and J gave up 4 bases, with 3 bases separating them. The CDR3 extends over 12 amino acids. The germline gives CDR1 WNHNN, CDR2 SYGVQD (reference sequence). The CDR3, as DNA: TGCGCCAGCAGTGAAAATAATGAAAAACTGTTTTTT. This gives the protein CASSENNEKLFF.

This chain joins TRBV11-3 and TRBJ2-1, with D unresolved. The CDR3 is 13 residues long. Germline loops: CDR1 SGHNT, CDR2 YENEEA. Trimming stripped 5 bases from V and 9 bases from J, with 14 bases between. CDR3 sequence reads: CASSPLGSGEQFF. CDR3 in DNA: TGTGCCAGCAGCCCGCTGGGTTCGGGTGAGCAGTTCTTC.

A note on this clone: The sample holds other DNA sequences that translate to the same CDR3. The V and J genes are TRBV28 and TRBJ1-5; D possibly corresponds to TRBD1 (5 bases). Trimming stripped 3 bases from V and 2 bases from J, with 11 bases between. This CDR3 contains 15 residues. Germline CDR1 MDHEN, CDR2 SYDVKM. CDR3 in DNA: TGTGCCAGCAGTTTGGGGGGGGGAGGCAATCAGCCCCAGCATTTT. Its translation: CASSLGGGGNQPQHF. Full variable domain (missing parts from reference TRBV28 and TRBJ1-5): DVKVTQSSRYLVKRTGEKVFLECVQDMDHENMFWYRQDPGLGLRLIYFSYDVKMKEKGDIPEGYSVSREKKERFSLILESASTNQTSMYLCASSLGGGGNQPQHFGDGTRLSIL.

V is TRBV6-4 and J is TRBJ1-2; maybe TRBD1 (6 bases). V was clipped by 4 bases and J by 8 bases, with 17 bases between them. Germline V CDR1 and CDR2: MRHNA, SNTAGT. This CDR3 region has 14 residues. The CDR3 loop is CASSAQQGTGGYTF. The CDR3 DNA reads as TGTGCCAGCAGTGCCCAACAGGGAACAGGAGGCTACACCTTC.

The chain couples TRBV30 to TRBJ2-3; the D is unclear. V gave up 1 base and J gave up 0 bases, with 11 bases separating them. Germline assignment: CDR1 GTSNPN and CDR2 SVGIG (reference sequence). This CDR3 is 15 amino acids long. The DNA for the CDR3 is TGTGCCTGGAGTGAGGCTACCTCTAGCACAGATACGCAGTATTTT. It specifies CAWSEATSSTDTQYF.

The chain combines TRBV29-1 with TRBJ2-7, with 8 bases identical to TRBD2. Germline CDR1 SQVTM, CDR2 ANQGSEA. This CDR3 is built from 16 residues. V was clipped by 0 bases and J by 6 bases; unmatched bases: 13. The CDR3 loop is CSVEEDGAGLAGEQYF. For the CDR3, the DNA is TGCAGCGTTGAAGAAGATGGGGCAGGCCTAGCGGGCGAGCAGTACTTC.

The V and J genes are TRBV5-5 and TRBJ2-2, with D tentatively TRBD2 (6 bases). Trimming shortened V by 0 bases and J by 1 base, and 10 bases separated the two germline ends. Germline V CDR1 and CDR2: SGHKS, YYEKEE (reference sequence). The CDR3 consists of 16 residues. The chain's CDR3 is CASSLAGGMNTGELFF. In DNA, the CDR3 is TGTGCCAGCAGCTTGGCCGGCGGGATGAACACCGGGGAGCTGTTTTTT.

This chain links TRBV19 with TRBJ1-5, with D possibly being TRBD1 (5 bases). V was trimmed by 7 bases and J by 6 bases, leaving 16 bases between them. The CDR3 is 14 residues long. Germline CDR1 and CDR2: LNHDA and SQIVND (reference sequence). The CDR3 coding sequence is TGTGCCAGTACCGTACGGGGGGTAAGTCAGCCCCAGCATTTT. Its translation is CASTVRGVSQPQHF.

The rearrangement links TRBV15 to TRBJ2-7, with D unclear. CDR3 size: 14 residues. The V gene lost 1 base and the J gene lost 5 bases, with 12 bases spanning the gap. In germline, CDR1 is LNHNV, CDR2 YYDKDF (reference sequence). The CDR3 DNA follows: TGTGCCACCAGCAGAGGGACCCCCCGGGACGAGCAGTACTTC. This gives the protein CATSRGTPRDEQYF.

The chain links TRBV14 to TRBJ1-1; D remains unclear. V lost 4 bases and J lost 1, with 7 bases in between. CDR1 is SGHDN and CDR2 is FVKESK in the germline V gene. This CDR3 contains 13 residues. The CDR3 DNA follows: TGTGCCAGCAGCCTATACTCGAACACTGAAGCTTTCTTT. Residues: CASSLYSNTEAFF.

This chain uses TRBV19 with TRBJ2-5; a weak D match, TRBD2 (6 bases). Germline-derived CDR1 and CDR2 are LNHDA and SQIVND (reference sequence). The CDR3 sequence is 15 residues long. Between the trimmed V and J ends, which lost 1 base and 5 bases, there was a span of 14 bases. CDR3 DNA sequence: TGTGCCAGTAGTATAGGGGACTCCTATGGGGAGACCCAGTACTTC. Translated, it gives CASSIGDSYGETQYF.